Shown below are 25 T cell receptor beta chains from a single sample sequenced in a study of T cell responses to AZD1222 COVID-19 vaccine. Sequenced by immunoSEQ multiplex PCR; TCRdb stores in-frame clones only, minus some. The table includes more than 60,000 clones, more than 65% detected once. This specimen was peripheral blood, taken on day 0 of AZD1222 vaccination. These receptors all stem from an adult in good health.

The chain employs TRBV29-1 and TRBJ2-1, with 7 bases lining up with TRBD2. The ends lost 8 bases at V and 2 bases at J; junction bases unmatched: 12. The CDR3 is 15 residues long. Per the germline V gene, CDR1 is SQVTM and CDR2 is ANQGSEA. The CDR3 is CSSPGGGATYNEQFF. CDR3 coding DNA: TGCAGCTCCCCCGGGGGAGGGGCTACCTACAATGAGCAGTTCTTC.

The chain employs TRBV29-1 and TRBJ2-2; tentative D call: TRBD1 (5 bases). V was cut by 4 bases and J by 2 bases, with 14 bases left in between. Per the germline V gene, CDR1 is SQVTM and CDR2 is ANQGSEA. The CDR3 extends over 15 amino acids. The CDR3 bases are TGCAGCGTTGTTAGGGGTGCAGATAACACCGGGGAGCTGTTTTTT. Translation: CSVVRGADNTGELFF.

The CDR3: CASSKGGLAATDTQYF. As DNA, the CDR3 is TGTGCCAGCAGCAAAGGTGGGCTAGCGGCCACAGATACGCAGTATTTT. This sequence joins TRBV7-2 and TRBJ2-3; 7 nucleotides align to TRBD2. The CDR3 has 16 residues. The V gene's germline CDR1 is SGHTA and CDR2 FQGNSA. With 5 bases clipped from V and 2 bases from J, the junction kept 10 bases outside the gene matches.

This chain uses TRBV28 with TRBJ1-2; D remains ambiguous. The CDR3 is made up of 15 amino acids. The V gene lost 1 base and the J gene lost 2 bases, with 11 bases spanning the gap. Germline V lookup: CDR1 MDHEN, CDR2 SYDVKM. The CDR3 DNA sequence: TGTGCCAGCAGTTTATTGGCTGAGGCGAACTATGGCTACACCTTC. As protein: CASSLLAEANYGYTF.

The chain employs TRBV3-1 (or the pseudogene TRBV3-2) and TRBJ2-1; D gene unclear. The CDR3 totals 12 residues. CDR1 is LGHDT and CDR2 is YNNKEL in the germline V gene (reference sequence). V was shortened by 4 bases and J by 7 bases, with 8 bases between the two germline ends. The CDR3 is CASSLNWNEQFF. In nucleotides, the CDR3 is TGTGCCAGCAGCCTAAATTGGAATGAGCAGTTCTTC.

The chain recombines TRBV11-1 with TRBJ1-2; D unresolved. The V and J ends lost 1 base and 2 bases respectively, with 5 bases between them. The germline CDR1 and CDR2 sequences are SGHAT and FQDESV (reference sequence). The CDR3 spans 13 residues. The CDR3 bases are TGTGCCAGCAGCTTAGGACGGAACTATGGCTACACCTTC. This translates into CASSLGRNYGYTF.

The V and J genes are TRBV7-8 and TRBJ2-7; D call uncertain. Trimming took 1 base from V and 6 from J, leaving 13 bases between them. This CDR3 has 14 residues. Germline lookup yields CDR1 SGHVS and CDR2 FQNEAQ. The CDR3 loop is CASSLEAVYGEQYV. The DNA of the CDR3 is TGTGCCAGCAGCTTAGAGGCAGTTTACGGCGAGCAGTACGTC.

The chain combines TRBV9 with TRBJ2-3; TRBD2 matches 10 bases. CDR1 and CDR2 (germline): SGDLS, YYNGEE. This CDR3 comprises 16 residues. V gave up 2 bases and J gave up 4 bases; unmatched junction bases: 7. CDR3: CASSVQAGGVSDTQYF. CDR3 bases: TGTGCCAGCAGCGTTCAAGCGGGAGGGGTCTCAGATACGCAGTATTTT.

The chain joins TRBV5-1 to TRBJ2-1, with 7 nucleotides matching TRBD2. Looked up from germline, CDR1 is SGHRS and CDR2 is YFSETQ. This CDR3 spans 15 amino acids. The V and J ends lost 6 bases and 4 bases, in that order; junction bases with no gene match: 10. The CDR3: CASTQVGEGYNEQFF. As DNA, the CDR3 is TGCGCCAGCACCCAAGTGGGGGAGGGGTACAATGAGCAGTTCTTC.

In its sample, this clone was seen once. This chain joins TRBV4-1 and TRBJ2-1; 8 nucleotides line up with TRBD2. The CDR3 is 16 amino acids. The V gene end was trimmed by 0 bases and the J gene end by 5 bases; junction bases not matched to a gene: 6. Per germline, CDR1 MGHRA and CDR2 YSYEKL. CDR3 amino acids: CASSQDSLAGHNEQFF. CDR3 nucleotides: TGCGCCAGCAGCCAAGATTCCCTAGCGGGCCACAATGAGCAGTTCTTC.

The chain employs TRBV5-5 and TRBJ2-7; the D call may be TRBD1 or TRBD2 (6 bases each). The CDR3 has 14 amino acids. V gave up 2 bases and J gave up 1 base, with 10 bases separating them. Germline lookup yields CDR1 SGHKS and CDR2 YYEKEE (reference sequence). This chain's CDR3 is CASSFTGTSYEQYF. The CDR3 region has the DNA TGTGCCAGCAGCTTCACAGGGACTTCCTACGAGCAGTACTTC.

The chain has TRBV7-2 and TRBJ1-4, with 9 bases that match TRBD1. The trim removed 5 bases at V and 7 bases at J, leaving 8 bases unmatched. Germline lookup yields CDR1 SGHTA and CDR2 FQGNSA. This CDR3 has 15 residues. CDR3 protein: CASSPHGQGREKLFF. DNA of the CDR3: TGTGCCAGCAGCCCACACGGACAGGGGCGTGAAAAACTGTTTTTT.

A single count supports this clone. This sequence joins TRBV7-9 and TRBJ2-4, with D possibly matching TRBD2 (5 bases). The CDR3 sequence is 11 residues long. Per germline, CDR1 SEHNR and CDR2 FQNEAQ (reference sequence). With 7 bases removed from V and 8 bases from J, the gap between germline ends came to 9 bases. The CDR3 here is CASTYSDIQYF. CDR3 DNA sequence: TGTGCCAGCACCTATAGCGACATTCAGTACTTC.

This chain joins TRBV7-8 and TRBJ1-2; the D is unclear. The germline gives CDR1 SGHVS, CDR2 FQNEAQ. The V and J ends lost 1 base and 4 bases respectively, with 7 bases between them. The CDR3 runs 13 residues. The CDR3: CASSLGASYGYTF. The CDR3 DNA follows: TGTGCCAGCAGCTTAGGAGCCTCCTATGGCTACACCTTC.

The chain joins TRBV20-1 to TRBJ1-2; D remains unclear. Trimming shortened V by 3 bases and J by 6 bases, and 5 bases separated the two germline ends. Per germline, CDR1 DFQATT and CDR2 SNEGSKA (reference sequence). This CDR3 spans 10 amino acids. The CDR3 is CSASLDGYTF. The CDR3 DNA is TGCAGTGCTAGCCTAGATGGCTACACCTTC.

The V call is TRBV6-2 or TRBV6-3, the J call TRBJ1-1, with D possibly matching TRBD1 (6 bases). Germline CDR1 MNHEY, CDR2 SVGEGT. CDR3 size: 15 residues. V was trimmed by 0 bases and J by 5 bases, leaving 13 bases between them. The CDR3 DNA reads as TGTGCCAGCAGTTACTCGGGCAGGGGAGGGACTGAAGCTTTCTTT. Its translation: CASSYSGRGGTEAFF.

The chain uses TRBV13 and TRBJ2-1; D is possibly TRBD2 (5 bases). Looked up from germline, CDR1 is PRHDT and CDR2 is FYEKMQ (reference sequence). The CDR3 extends over 16 amino acids. V was shortened by 0 bases and J by 3 bases, with 12 bases between the two germline ends. The CDR3 here is CASSLGLLVYYNEQFF. In nucleotides, the CDR3 is TGTGCCAGCAGCTTAGGCCTACTAGTTTACTACAATGAGCAGTTCTTC. The whole variable domain, remainder taken from reference TRBV13 and TRBJ2-1, is AAGVIQSPRHLIKEKRETATLKCYPIPRHDTVYWYQQGPGQDPQFLISFYEKMQSDKGSIPDRFSAQQFSDYHSELNMSSLELGDSALYFCASSLGLLVYYNEQFFGPGTRLTVL.

J is TRBJ1-3 and V is TRBV2, with 9 bases identical to TRBD1. V trimming: 6 bases; J trimming: 4 bases; junction bases outside the gene matches: 4. The CDR3 totals 14 residues. The V gene's germline CDR1 is SNHLY and CDR2 FYNNEI. As DNA, the CDR3 is TGTGCCAGCAGGGGACAGGGTGACGGAAACACCATATATTTT. Protein product: CASRGQGDGNTIYF.

The chain employs TRBV7-2 and TRBJ1-5; D call uncertain. Germline V lookup: CDR1 SGHTA, CDR2 FQGNSA. V was cut by 1 base and J by 5 bases, with 12 bases left in between. The CDR3 spans 15 residues. DNA for the CDR3: TGTGCCAGCAGCTTAGTCGGGGAGCCCCATCAGCCCCAGCATTTT. It specifies CASSLVGEPHQPQHF.

The gene calls are TRBV4-1 and TRBJ1-6; D unresolved. The germline V gene encodes CDR1 MGHRA and CDR2 YSYEKL. This CDR3 region has 13 residues. Trimming cost V 2 bases and J 13 bases, with 12 bases left between them. Here the CDR3 reads CASSQPPLGPLHF. The CDR3 DNA sequence: TGCGCCAGCAGCCAACCCCCTTTGGGTCCCCTCCACTTT.

The V and J genes are TRBV7-2 and TRBJ2-7, with D tentatively TRBD1 or TRBD2 (5 bases each). Germline V lookup: CDR1 SGHTA, CDR2 FQGNSA. This CDR3 is built from 15 residues. V was shortened by 1 base and J by 3 bases, with 13 bases between the two germline ends. CDR3 in amino acids: CASSLERGPNYEQYF. The CDR3 bases are TGTGCCAGCAGCTTAGAGAGGGGCCCCAACTACGAGCAGTACTTC.

V gene TRBV3-1 (or the pseudogene TRBV3-2) combines with J gene TRBJ1-1; D remains unclear. V was clipped by 0 bases and J by 5 bases, with 10 bases between them. The CDR3 sequence is 14 residues long. CDR1 is LGHDT, CDR2 YNNKEL, per germline (reference sequence). Here the CDR3 DNA reads TGTGCCAGCAGCCAAGATCTCCCGGGGACTGAAGCTTTCTTT. This codes for CASSQDLPGTEAFF.

This chain joins TRBV5-1 and TRBJ1-5; 8 bases fit TRBD1. V was pared by 0 bases and J by 2 bases, with 4 bases of the junction left unmatched. Germline CDR1 reads SGHRS; CDR2 reads YFSETQ. This CDR3 is 16 amino acids long. The CDR3 coding sequence is TGCGCCAGCAGCTTGGGGGCAGGGGGCGGCAATCAGCCCCAGCATTTT. It is translated as CASSLGAGGGNQPQHF.

V gene TRBV9 combines with J gene TRBJ1-2; D not certain. Germline lookup yields CDR1 SGDLS and CDR2 YYNGEE. The CDR3 sequence is 13 residues long. The V end lost 0 bases, the J end lost 3 bases, and 6 bases lay between the germline ends. In DNA, the CDR3 is TGTGCCAGCAGCGTAGCTAGCGACTATGGCTACACCTTC. Residues: CASSVASDYGYTF.

Comment on this clone: Other DNA sequences in the same sample also yield this CDR3. The gene calls are TRBV12-3 or TRBV12-4 and TRBJ1-5; D not resolved. Trimming cost V 1 base and J 1 base, with 2 bases left between them. The CDR3 extends over 13 amino acids. CDR3 DNA sequence: TGTGCCAGCAGTTTAGAGAGCAATCAGCCCCAGCATTTT. Its protein is CASSLESNQPQHF.